This T cell receptor (beta chain) was sequenced during a study of blood T cell repertoires in COVID-19. Study summary: The samples span acute and convalescent COVID-19 from the United States, Italy and Spain. Sources were T cells, B-cell-depleted T cells, or PBMCs; the material itself was cDNA or gDNA.

V lost 2 bases and J lost 0, with 11 bases in between. The CDR3 runs to 16 residues. The V gene's germline CDR1 is SEHNR and CDR2 FQNEAQ (reference sequence). In the authors' workflow: From reference gene primer amplification, estimates of nucleated cell counts were derived. Profiled with immunoSEQ multiplex PCR; TCRdb holds only in-frame clones, not every one. Clone size and the V and J calls come from that table; the DNA yielded D and trimming. This sample yields around 120,000 clones, of which over 70% are seen a single time; about 2.3% belongs to the top ten. V usage is TRBV7-9 and J usage is TRBJ1-3; D is unresolved. The receptor was derived from a man aged 65-85 years with acute or convalescent COVID-19. Material: peripheral blood. CDR3 DNA: TGTGCCAGCAGCTTATTGGAGGAATTCTCTGGAAACACCATATATTTT. Encoded protein: CASSLLEEFSGNTIYF. The full variable domain, completed using reference TRBV7-9 and TRBJ1-3, is DTGVSQNPRHKITKRGQNVTFRCDPISEHNRLYWYRQTLGQGPEFLTYFQNEAQLEKSRLLSDRFSAERPKGSFSTLEIQRTEQGDSAMYLCASSLLEEFSGNTIYFGEGSWLTVV.